The 23 T cell receptor beta chains in this list originate from one sample, sequenced in a study of blood T cells in healthy people across ages (dated by TCRdb to 2013 to 2016). Library creation used 5' RACE. Sequencing was carried out with an Illumina HiSeq 2500. A second 7 to 11 cycle PCR used a sample-barcoded 5' primer and a J-beta primer mix. TCRdb reworked the public reads: Q25 trimming with fastp, MiXCR clone assembly, productive beta chains retained. Duplicate CDR3 protein sequences are folded into a single record with the most common DNA and genes. This sample gives about 970,000 distinct CDR3 sequences in total; roughly 50% of them show up just once. The top ten hold over 20% of the sample. The sample was blood. The receptors here all came from a woman aged 55-70 years in good health.

The rearrangement uses TRBV7-2 and TRBJ2-7; 8 bases are shared with TRBD2. V lost 5 bases to trimming and J lost 6 bases; unmatched junction nucleotides: 18. The germline V gene has CDR1 SGHTA and CDR2 FQGNSA. The CDR3 totals 17 residues. CDR3 coding DNA: TGTGCCAGCAGCCCATGGACTAGCTGGATAGGAAGGGGCGAGCAGTACTTC. It translates to CASSPWTSWIGRGEQYF. The whole variable domain, remainder taken from reference TRBV7-2 and TRBJ2-7, is GAGVSQSPSNKVTEKGKDVELRCDPISGHTALYWYRQSLGQGLEFLIYFQGNSAPDKSGLPSDRFSAERTGGSVSTLTIQRTQQEDSAVYLCASSPWTSWIGRGEQYFGPGTRLTVT.

The rearrangement uses TRBV20-1 and TRBJ1-6; TRBD1 might be the D (5 bases). Trimming pared 6 bases from V and 6 bases from J, leaving 15 bases between. CDR1 and CDR2 (germline): DFQATT, SNEGSKA (reference sequence). The CDR3 consists of 14 residues. CDR3 region: CSASQARGNSPLHF. Here the CDR3 DNA reads TGCAGTGCCAGCCAGGCAAGGGGTAATTCACCCCTCCACTTT.

The chain carries TRBV13 and TRBJ2-1, with 13 positions matching TRBD2. The J call may be mistaken, given a closer DNA end match to TRBJ2-7. This CDR3 comprises 16 residues. The germline V gene has CDR1 PRHDT and CDR2 FYEKMQ (reference sequence). The chain's CDR3 is CASSSPGLAGVDEQYF. DNA of the CDR3: TGTGCCAGCAGCTCACCCGGACTAGCGGGAGTCGATGAGCAGTACTTC.

This clonotype was seen a few times. This sequence joins TRBV28 and TRBJ2-7; D remains ambiguous. The V gene lost 3 bases and the J gene lost 2 bases, with 5 bases spanning the gap. Germline V CDR1 and CDR2: MDHEN, SYDVKM. This CDR3 has 12 amino acids. Here the CDR3 DNA reads TGTGCCAGCAGTTTGAAACCCTACGAGCAGTACTTC. This codes for CASSLKPYEQYF. Filled out from reference TRBV28 and TRBJ2-7, the complete variable domain reads DVKVTQSSRYLVKRTGEKVFLECVQDMDHENMFWYRQDPGLGLRLIYFSYDVKMKEKGDIPEGYSVSREKKERFSLILESASTNQTSMYLCASSLKPYEQYFGPGTRLTVT.

As to this clonotype: At one end the junction does not follow the germline gene, possibly because of a read error. The J gene is TRBJ2-1, the V gene TRBV29-1; tentatively, D is TRBD1 (5 bases). This CDR3 is 18 amino acids long. The V gene's germline CDR1 is SQVTM and CDR2 ANQGSEA. CDR3 loop: CSVGGFSRMLNSYNEQFF. Here the CDR3 DNA reads TGCAGCGTTGGGGGCTTCTCACGTATGTTGAACTCCTACAATGAACAGTTCTTC.

The rearrangement uses TRBV4-2 and TRBJ2-4; TRBD1 agrees at 9 bases. The J call may be incorrect, as the DNA end agrees better with TRBJ2-7. Germline-derived CDR1 and CDR2 are LGHNA and YNFKEQ. This CDR3 comprises 16 residues. The CDR3 loop reads CASSQDYRGRSYEQYF. CDR3 nucleotide sequence: TGTGCCAGCAGCCAAGACTACAGGGGGCGCAGCTACGAGCAGTACTTC.

The chain joins TRBV25-1 to TRBJ2-5; a weak D match, TRBD2 (6 bases). With the DNA end fitting TRBJ2-1 better, the J assignment may be wrong. There are 16 residues in the CDR3. The germline CDR1 and CDR2 sequences are MGHDK and SYGVNS. This CDR3 reads CASSQTPAGYEETQFF. The CDR3 DNA is TGTGCCAGCAGTCAAACCCCAGCGGGCTATGAAGAGACCCAGTTCTTC.

V gene TRBV13 combines with J gene TRBJ2-5; D call uncertain. Germline V lookup: CDR1 PRHDT, CDR2 FYEKMQ (reference sequence). Trimming left V 6 bases short and J 5 bases short, with 19 bases between. This CDR3 comprises 15 residues. CDR3 residues: CASSPEGFFRETQYF. The CDR3 coding sequence is TGTGCCAGCAGTCCAGAAGGGTTTTTCAGGGAGACCCAGTACTTC.

This clonotype was counted once. The rearrangement links TRBV7-2 to TRBJ1-4; D is unclear. Germline CDR1 and CDR2: SGHTA and FQGNSA. The V end was cut by 2 bases, the J end by 2 bases, with 12 bases between. The CDR3 is 16 residues long. CDR3 in amino acids: CASSLTPGITNEKLFF. DNA for the CDR3: TGTGCCAGCAGCTTAACCCCGGGGATCACTAATGAAAAACTGTTTTTT.

The chain employs TRBV11-2 and TRBJ2-7; D might be TRBD2 (5 bases). The DNA end lines up better with TRBJ2-5; the J call may be wrong. CDR1 SGHAT and CDR2 FQNNGV come from the germline V gene. This CDR3 has 15 residues. CDR3 residues: CASSLALGPWETQYF. The DNA of the CDR3 is TGTGCCAGCAGCTTAGCACTAGGCCCGTGGGAGACCCAGTACTTC.

In this sample, this clonotype turned up a few times. This sequence joins TRBV29-1 and TRBJ2-1; 7 bases agree with TRBD1. The CDR3 has 12 amino acids. Germline CDR1 SQVTM, CDR2 ANQGSEA. Unmatched junction bases numbered 6, after V lost 5 bases and J lost 8 bases. As DNA, the CDR3 is TGCAGCGTTCCTGACAGGGTCGATGAGCAGTTCTTC. Amino acid sequence: CSVPDRVDEQFF.

This clonotype was found a few times. The CDR3 DNA reads TGTGCCAGCGTACTAGCCGAGACCTCCTACGAGCAGTACTTC. It is translated as CASVLAETSYEQYF. This chain joins TRBV2 and TRBJ2-7; tentatively, D is TRBD2 (6 bases). The V gene lost 8 bases and the J gene lost 0 bases, with 14 bases spanning the gap. Germline assignment: CDR1 SNHLY and CDR2 FYNNEI. The CDR3 is 14 amino acids.

The J gene is TRBJ2-2, the V gene TRBV7-9, with D perhaps given as TRBD1 or TRBD2 (6 bases each). The CDR3 spans 16 residues. CDR1 and CDR2 from the germline V gene are SEHNR and FQNEAQ (reference sequence). Trimming cost V 7 bases and J 0 bases, with 15 bases left between them. CDR3 region: CASKLKGGANTGELFF. CDR3 DNA sequence: TGTGCCAGCAAACTAAAGGGGGGCGCGAACACCGGGGAGCTGTTTTTT.

This chain's CDR3 is CASSQAVTGGRYEQYF. In DNA form, the CDR3 reads TGTGCCAGCAGCCAAGCCGTGACAGGGGGCAGGTACGAGCAGTACTTC. This chain uses TRBV4-2 with TRBJ2-7, with TRBD1 matching 10 bases. Germline V gives CDR1 LGHNA, CDR2 YNFKEQ. V lost 1 base and J lost 4; bases outside the gene matches: 7. The CDR3 has 16 residues.

V usage is TRBV11-3 and J usage is TRBJ1-1; D call uncertain. Germline loops: CDR1 SGHNT, CDR2 YENEEA. The V and J ends lost 3 bases and 0 bases respectively, with 5 bases between them. This CDR3 contains 13 residues. CDR3 coding DNA: TGTGCCAGCAGCTTTAGAATGAACACTGAAGCTTTCTTT. This encodes CASSFRMNTEAFF.

In its sample, this clonotype was seen a few times. This chain joins TRBV5-1 and TRBJ2-1; 7 bases line up with TRBD2. The CDR3 loop spans 16 amino acids. CDR1 and CDR2 from the germline V gene are SGHRS and YFSETQ. Trimming removed 1 base from V and 2 bases from J; junction bases left unmatched: 6. As DNA, the CDR3 is TGCGCCAGCAGCTTGTGGGCGGGAGTAACCTACAATGAGCAGTTCTTC. Translated, it gives CASSLWAGVTYNEQFF.

The CDR3 sequence is CASSVGPEAPSEQYF. The CDR3 DNA sequence: TGTGCCAGCAGCGTAGGCCCCGAAGCTCCCTCCGAGCAGTACTTC. The chain recombines TRBV9 with TRBJ2-7; no reliable D call. V lost 0 bases, J lost 6 bases, and 16 bases lay in between. The germline gives CDR1 SGDLS, CDR2 YYNGEE. The CDR3 loop spans 15 amino acids.

V and J are TRBV25-1 and TRBJ2-7; D gene uncertain. This CDR3 spans 15 amino acids. The V end lost 2 bases, the J end lost 3 bases, and 14 bases lay between the germline ends. Germline CDR1 reads MGHDK; CDR2 reads SYGVNS. The CDR3 DNA follows: TGTGCCAGCAGTGAACGCTCTAGTTGGGGCTACGAGCAGTACTTC. Its translation: CASSERSSWGYEQYF.

This chain links TRBV5-1 with TRBJ1-2; a possible D gene is TRBD1 (5 bases). V lost 5 bases, J lost 1 base, and 12 bases lay in between. CDR3 length equals 14 residues. From germline, CDR1 is SGHRS and CDR2 YFSETQ. The CDR3 bases are TGCGCCAGCAGACGGGACGGTGATAACTATGGCTACACCTTC. This encodes CASRRDGDNYGYTF.

This clonotype appeared a few times. This rearrangement joins TRBV6-5 to TRBJ2-5, with a possible D match to TRBD1 (6 bases). From germline, CDR1 is MNHEY and CDR2 SVGAGI. V shed 0 bases and J shed 7 bases, with 15 bases lying between them. The CDR3 is made up of 15 amino acids. CDR3 region: CASSYSRTVGGTQYF. CDR3 nucleotide sequence: TGTGCCAGCAGTTACTCCCGGACAGTAGGGGGGACCCAGTACTTC.

The chain couples TRBV7-2 to TRBJ2-6; D uncertain. Germline loops: CDR1 SGHTA, CDR2 FQGNSA. Trimming shortened V by 6 bases and J by 0 bases, and 6 bases separated the two germline ends. CDR3 length: 14 residues. CDR3 sequence: CASSHYSGANVLTF. The CDR3 nucleotides are TGTGCCAGCAGTCATTACTCTGGGGCCAACGTCCTGACTTTC.

V is TRBV5-1 and J is TRBJ2-1; no clear D. Germline V CDR1 and CDR2: SGHRS, YFSETQ. The CDR3 is made up of 13 amino acids. With 2 bases removed from V and 6 bases from J, the gap between germline ends came to 9 bases. CDR3 coding DNA: TGCGCCAGCAGCTTCGGACGATTCAATGAGCAGTTCTTC. Translated, it gives CASSFGRFNEQFF.

This clonotype was picked up a small number of times. The V and J genes are TRBV4-1 and TRBJ2-4; possible D gene TRBD1, 7 bases. CDR1 is MGHRA, CDR2 YSYEKL, per germline. The CDR3 is 17 amino acids. The V end lost 4 bases, the J end lost 13 bases, and 29 bases lay between the germline ends. CDR3 sequence reads: CASSRLPSEGAIWEQYF. The CDR3, as DNA: TGCGCCAGCAGCCGCCTCCCATCGGAGGGGGCTATATGGGAGCAGTACTTC.